Listed here is a single TCR beta chain. What it recognizes is unknown. The authors extracted RNA and reverse transcribed it into cDNA as the sequencing template. Sequencing used immunoSEQ multiplex PCR; TCRdb keeps in-frame clones, though not all of them. The sample shows 180,000 or so clones, around 51% of them seen only once. The source of the sample is a study of CD8+ T cells in alopecia areata. Sample treatment: oral pan-JAK inhibitor, 5-10 mg twice daily. Sorted populations comprised CD4+ and CD8+ T cells obtained from PBMCs. Study results and caveats: Lesional scalp displayed greater clonality than normal scalp, most notably in alopecia totalis/universalis.

The V end was cut by 0 bases, the J end by 0 bases, with 5 bases between. This CDR3 spans 13 amino acids. Per the germline V gene, CDR1 is GTSNPN and CDR2 is SVGIG (reference sequence). This chain links TRBV30 with TRBJ1-1; the D is unclear. The TCR sequence derives from a human donor with alopecia areata. This sample comprised CD8+ T cells sorted from blood, obtained between weeks 51 and 52, from a patient treated with tofacitinib. DNA of the CDR3: TGTGCCTGGAGTGTACTCCTGAACACTGAAGCTTTCTTT. Translating gives CAWSVLLNTEAFF.